These 29 T cell receptor beta chains originate from one sample sequenced in a study of technical replicates of blood from a few donors. Profiled with immunoSEQ multiplex PCR; TCRdb holds only in-frame clones, not every one. Here the sample spans nearly 70,000 clones, about 90% being singletons. Specimen: T cells isolated from PBMCs. These TCRs come from a human donor in good health.

V gene TRBV6-6 combines with J gene TRBJ1-2, with D maybe TRBD1 (6 bases). Germline loops: CDR1 MNHNY, CDR2 SVGAGI (reference sequence). This CDR3 comprises 14 residues. Trimming took 2 bases from V and 4 from J, leaving 11 bases between them. CDR3 sequence reads: CASSYRDTGYGYTF. The DNA for the CDR3 is TGTGCCAGCAGTTACCGGGACACCGGCTATGGCTACACCTTC.

The chain employs TRBV10-3 and TRBJ2-7, with 10 bases matching TRBD2. Germline lookup yields CDR1 ENHRY and CDR2 SYGVKD. The CDR3 totals 16 residues. After removal of 6 bases from V and 2 bases from J, the junction contained 10 bases not matched to a gene. The CDR3: CAIRGSGRASPYEQYF. The CDR3 coding sequence is TGTGCCATCAGGGGCAGCGGGAGGGCCAGTCCCTACGAGCAGTACTTC.

The chain recombines TRBV19 with TRBJ1-2, with 8 bases aligning to TRBD1. The CDR3 extends over 14 amino acids. Losses at the gene ends were 4 bases for V and 4 bases for J; bases not matched to a gene: 5. The germline V gene has CDR1 LNHDA and CDR2 SQIVND (reference sequence). The CDR3 DNA reads as TGTGCCAGTAGTACCCAGGGGGCTATCTATGGCTACACCTTC. Its protein product is CASSTQGAIYGYTF. Combining the CDR3 with reference TRBV19 and TRBJ1-2 gives the whole variable domain DGGITQSPKYLFRKEGQNVTLSCEQNLNHDAMYWYRQDPGQGLRLIYYSQIVNDFQKGDIAEGYSVSREKKESFPLTVTSAQKNPTAFYLCASSTQGAIYGYTFGSGTRLTVV.

The chain couples TRBV10-3 to TRBJ1-2; 9 nucleotides line up with TRBD1. Germline values: CDR1 ENHRY, CDR2 SYGVKD. The CDR3 has 13 residues. V lost 4 bases and J lost 5; bases outside the gene matches: 2. The DNA of the CDR3 is TGTGCCATCAGTGTAGACAGGGGGTATGGCTACACCTTC. It translates to CAISVDRGYGYTF.

The rearrangement joins TRBV28 to TRBJ2-7; TRBD1 matches 8 bases. Germline CDR1 reads MDHEN; CDR2 reads SYDVKM. This CDR3 region has 14 residues. The junction had 6 bases not matched to a gene; V was cut back by 6 bases and J by 2 bases. This chain's CDR3 is CASSAGQGAYEQYF. DNA of the CDR3: TGTGCCAGCAGCGCCGGACAGGGCGCCTACGAGCAGTACTTC.

This chain uses TRBV7-9 with TRBJ1-2, with 7 bases matching TRBD1. Trimming at V came to 4 bases and at J to 4 bases, leaving 6 bases not matched to a gene. Germline CDR1 SEHNR, CDR2 FQNEAQ (reference sequence). The CDR3 is 14 residues long. The CDR3 region has the DNA TGTGCCAGCAGCTCGAATAGGGACAGCTATGGCTACACCTTC. Protein product: CASSSNRDSYGYTF.

The V gene is TRBV28, the J gene TRBJ1-1; TRBD1 matches at 7 bases. J gave up 0 bases and V 6 bases, and 4 bases lay outside the gene matches. CDR3 length equals 14 residues. The germline CDR1 and CDR2 sequences are MDHEN and SYDVKM. Here the CDR3 reads CASRPTGLNTEAFF. The CDR3 bases are TGTGCCAGCAGACCGACAGGGCTGAACACTGAAGCTTTCTTT. Using reference TRBV28 and TRBJ1-1 for the parts outside the CDR3, the full variable domain is DVKVTQSSRYLVKRTGEKVFLECVQDMDHENMFWYRQDPGLGLRLIYFSYDVKMKEKGDIPEGYSVSREKKERFSLILESASTNQTSMYLCASRPTGLNTEAFFGQGTRLTVV.

The chain has TRBV20-1 and TRBJ2-1; D not certain. V dropped 3 bases and J dropped 8 bases, with 8 bases sitting between them. This CDR3 spans 11 amino acids. Germline V gene lookup returns CDR1 DFQATT and CDR2 SNEGSKA (reference sequence). CDR3 region: CSASSEYEQFF. The DNA for the CDR3 is TGCAGTGCTAGCTCGGAGTATGAGCAGTTCTTC.

This rearrangement joins TRBV29-1 to TRBJ2-7, with D possibly matching TRBD1 (5 bases). V dropped 5 bases and J dropped 0 bases, with 20 bases sitting between them. The CDR3 runs 16 residues. Germline CDR1 and CDR2: SQVTM and ANQGSEA. The chain's CDR3 is CSVKGSRAHNSYEQYF. In DNA, the CDR3 is TGCAGCGTTAAAGGATCCAGGGCACACAACTCCTACGAGCAGTACTTC.

The chain joins TRBV19 to TRBJ1-5; D is unresolved. Trimming stripped 8 bases from V and 2 bases from J, with 10 bases between. This CDR3 is 13 amino acids long. Germline V gene sequence: CDR1 LNHDA, CDR2 SQIVND (reference sequence). CDR3 sequence: CASHRQGNQPQHF. DNA of the CDR3: TGTGCCAGTCATAGGCAGGGCAATCAGCCCCAGCATTTT.

This clone appeared once. This chain joins TRBV11-2 and TRBJ1-4; 9 bases line up with TRBD1. Trimming took 5 bases from V and 8 from J; bases not matched to a gene: 21. This CDR3 is built from 19 residues. CDR1 and CDR2 from the germline V gene are SGHAT and FQNNGV. The CDR3 reads CASSEGTGTILMAREKLFF. Written as DNA, the CDR3 is TGTGCCAGCAGCGAGGGGACAGGGACCATCCTCATGGCGAGGGAAAAACTGTTTTTT.

The genes are TRBV5-4 and TRBJ2-7; D is perhaps TRBD1 (5 bases). The V end lost 3 bases, the J end lost 5 bases, and 9 bases lay between the germline ends. Germline V gene data show CDR1 as SGHNT and CDR2 as YYREEE (reference sequence). The CDR3 has 12 residues. CDR3 loop: CASSSPGNEQYF. In nucleotides, the CDR3 is TGTGCCAGCAGCTCCCCAGGGAACGAGCAGTACTTC.

The V gene is TRBV6-5, the J gene TRBJ2-1; weak D call: TRBD1 (6 bases). The CDR3 has 12 amino acids. V lost 4 bases to trimming and J lost 7 bases, with 8 bases between them. Germline loops: CDR1 MNHEY, CDR2 SVGAGI. This CDR3 reads CASSLGQNEQFF. CDR3 in DNA: TGTGCCAGCAGTTTAGGACAGAATGAGCAGTTCTTC.

This chain joins TRBV18 and TRBJ2-7; TRBD1 aligns across 7 bases. This CDR3 has 14 amino acids. CDR1 and CDR2 from the germline V gene are KGHSH and LQKENI. J was trimmed by 5 bases and V by 3 bases; bases with no gene match: 7. DNA of the CDR3: TGTGCCAGCTCACCTAGACAGGGTCAGAACGAGCAGTACTTC. Its translation is CASSPRQGQNEQYF.

This clone was observed a few times. V is TRBV2 and J is TRBJ2-5; 8 bases agree with TRBD1. This CDR3 region has 16 residues. Germline V gives CDR1 SNHLY, CDR2 FYNNEI. Trimming took 2 bases from V and 5 from J; bases not matched to a gene: 10. In DNA form, the CDR3 reads TGTGCCAGCAGTGAAACTGTCGGACAGGGATGGGAGACCCAGTACTTC. Protein sequence: CASSETVGQGWETQYF.

The V call is TRBV5-4, the J call TRBJ1-3; a weak D match, TRBD1 (5 bases). Germline-derived CDR1 and CDR2 are SGHNT and YYREEE (reference sequence). CDR3 size: 16 residues. V was trimmed by 4 bases and J by 4 bases, leaving 18 bases between them. DNA for the CDR3: TGTGCCAGCAGCCGCTGGGGGAGGGGAGGAGGAAACACCATATATTTT. Its protein product is CASSRWGRGGGNTIYF.

This chain uses TRBV11-2 with TRBJ2-1, with D perhaps matching TRBD2 (6 bases). V lost 0 bases to trimming and J lost 3 bases, with 12 bases between them. Germline-derived CDR1 and CDR2 are SGHAT and FQNNGV. The CDR3 sequence is 16 residues long. The CDR3 nucleotides are TGTGCCAGCAGCTTAGAAGTCCGGGAGATCTACAATGAGCAGTTCTTC. Translating gives CASSLEVREIYNEQFF.

The chain has TRBV7-3 and TRBJ2-1; 12 bases are a match to TRBD2. V was clipped by 4 bases and J by 5 bases; unmatched bases: 6. Germline V gene lookup returns CDR1 SGHTA and CDR2 FQGTGA. The CDR3 loop spans 16 amino acids. DNA for the CDR3: TGTGCCAGCAGCTACTCCACTAGCGGGAGGCACAATGAGCAGTTCTTC. Its protein is CASSYSTSGRHNEQFF. Full variable domain (remainder filled in from reference TRBV7-3 and TRBJ2-1): GAGVSQTPSNKVTEKGKYVELRCDPISGHTALYWYRQSLGQGPEFLIYFQGTGAADDSGLPNDRFFAVRPEGSVSTLKIQRTERGDSAVYLCASSYSTSGRHNEQFFGPGTRLTVL.

V gene TRBV18 combines with J gene TRBJ2-5; D unresolved. The V and J ends lost 6 bases and 5 bases respectively, with 16 bases between them. Germline CDR1 KGHSH, CDR2 LQKENI. The CDR3 runs to 14 residues. This CDR3 reads CASSDTLLLETQYF. DNA of the CDR3: TGTGCCAGCTCCGACACACTTTTGCTTGAGACCCAGTACTTC.

The chain employs TRBV30 and TRBJ1-2; D remains ambiguous. The CDR3 has 12 amino acids. CDR1 and CDR2 from the germline V gene are GTSNPN and SVGIG (reference sequence). The ends were cut back, 4 bases at V and 7 bases at J, with 13 bases in the middle. Here the CDR3 DNA reads TGTGCCTGGACGGAGACTTCCTTTGGCTACACCTTC. Its translation: CAWTETSFGYTF.

The chain employs TRBV28 and TRBJ2-7; D uncertain. With 2 bases removed from V and 7 bases from J, the gap between germline ends came to 6 bases. CDR1 is MDHEN and CDR2 is SYDVKM in the germline V gene. This CDR3 is built from 11 residues. CDR3 sequence: CASSLIFEQYF. The CDR3 coding sequence is TGTGCCAGCAGTTTAATCTTTGAGCAGTACTTC.

The rearrangement uses TRBV18 and TRBJ2-2; a weak D match, TRBD1 (6 bases). Trimming removed 5 bases from V and 0 bases from J, with 7 bases in between. The CDR3 runs 14 residues. The germline V gene has CDR1 KGHSH and CDR2 LQKENI. Written as DNA, the CDR3 is TGTGCCAGCTCAGGGGACACGAACACCGGGGAGCTGTTTTTT. This translates into CASSGDTNTGELFF.

The gene calls are TRBV9 and TRBJ1-5, with a possible D match to TRBD1 (5 bases). V lost 0 bases to trimming and J lost 6 bases, with 13 bases between them. This CDR3 spans 15 amino acids. Germline V lookup: CDR1 SGDLS, CDR2 YYNGEE. CDR3 protein: CASSVDGGGSQPQHF. The CDR3 bases are TGTGCCAGCAGCGTAGACGGGGGGGGTAGTCAGCCCCAGCATTTT.

The chain couples TRBV19 to TRBJ2-3; TRBD1 matches 7 bases. Germline V gene lookup returns CDR1 LNHDA and CDR2 SQIVND (reference sequence). CDR3 size: 14 residues. Trimming at V came to 5 bases and at J to 0 bases, leaving 2 bases not matched to a gene. In DNA form, the CDR3 reads TGTGCCAGTAGTGGACAGGCTAGCACAGATACGCAGTATTTT. This codes for CASSGQASTDTQYF.

The chain has TRBV6-6 and TRBJ1-2; 7 nucleotides match TRBD1. Per the germline V gene, CDR1 is MNHNY and CDR2 is SVGAGI (reference sequence). The CDR3 extends over 14 amino acids. The junction had 3 bases not matched to a gene; V was cut back by 2 bases and J by 3 bases. As DNA, the CDR3 is TGTGCCAGCAGTTACGGAGACAGGGACTATGGCTACACCTTC. Translated: CASSYGDRDYGYTF.

The rearrangement uses TRBV7-2 and TRBJ2-7; 8 nucleotides align to TRBD1. The J segment lost 5 bases and the V segment lost 4 bases, leaving 7 bases of the junction unmatched. Looked up from germline, CDR1 is SGHTA and CDR2 is FQGNSA. The CDR3 is 14 amino acids. CDR3 sequence: CASSSDREINEQYF. CDR3 bases: TGTGCCAGCAGCTCGGACAGGGAAATCAACGAGCAGTACTTC.

The chain uses TRBV2 and TRBJ1-3; D is perhaps TRBD1 (6 bases). The V end was cut by 8 bases, the J end by 4 bases, with 15 bases between. The CDR3 is 14 residues long. CDR1 and CDR2 from the germline V gene are SNHLY and FYNNEI. The CDR3 DNA reads as TGTGCCAGCTCCCGAGGGGGATCCGGAAACACCATATATTTT. The encoded protein is CASSRGGSGNTIYF.

The CDR3 here is CASSPRPTGFTDTQYF. In nucleotides, the CDR3 is TGTGCCAGCAGCCCACGACCGACAGGATTCACAGATACGCAGTATTTT. The J gene is TRBJ2-3, the V gene TRBV7-2; possibly TRBD1 for D (6 bases). This CDR3 region has 16 residues. CDR1 SGHTA and CDR2 FQGNSA come from the germline V gene. Trimming removed 5 bases from V and 2 bases from J, with 17 bases in between.

The V and J genes are TRBV6-1 and TRBJ1-2; D is undetermined. V was trimmed by 0 bases and J by 8 bases, leaving 19 bases between them. CDR1 MNHNS and CDR2 SASEGT come from the germline V gene. This CDR3 is built from 16 residues. For the CDR3, the DNA is TGTGCCAGCAGTGAAGCGCCACAAAGTGGTCTTATAGGCTACACCTTC. Translation: CASSEAPQSGLIGYTF.